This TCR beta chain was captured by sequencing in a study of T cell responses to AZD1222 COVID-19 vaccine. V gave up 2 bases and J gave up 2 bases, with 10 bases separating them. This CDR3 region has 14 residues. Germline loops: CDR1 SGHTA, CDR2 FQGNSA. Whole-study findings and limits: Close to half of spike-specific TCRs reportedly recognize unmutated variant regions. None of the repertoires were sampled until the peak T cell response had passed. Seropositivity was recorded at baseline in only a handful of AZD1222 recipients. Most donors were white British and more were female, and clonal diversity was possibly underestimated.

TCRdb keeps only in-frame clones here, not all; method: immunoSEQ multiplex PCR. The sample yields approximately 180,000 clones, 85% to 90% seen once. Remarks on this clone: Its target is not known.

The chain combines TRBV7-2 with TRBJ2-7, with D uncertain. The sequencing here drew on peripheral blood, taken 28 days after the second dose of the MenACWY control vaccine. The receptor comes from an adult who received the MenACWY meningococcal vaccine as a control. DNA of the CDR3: TGTGCCAGCAGCTTACGGGCAGAGCCCTACGAGCAGTACTTC. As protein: CASSLRAEPYEQYF.